This TCR beta chain was obtained from a study of early T cells in non-severe SARS-CoV-2 infection. About the study: Sequenced bulk RNA came from whole blood that was unsorted, and chains were unpaired. Study-level findings and limits: Private and CD4 specificities were missed by VDJdb matching, skewed to anti-spike CD8.

At least ten counts were recorded for this clonotype. Its specificity is unknown. Attachment of unique molecular identifiers to individual cDNA molecules was performed. MiXCR, applied by TCRdb to the 5' RACE reads, yields one record per CDR3 protein. The sample holds roughly 35,000 distinct CDR3 sequences, roughly 5.3% seen once. This receptor was identified in an adult who was a healthcare worker with PCR-confirmed SARS-CoV-2 infection or an uninfected control (not recorded which). The sequenced sample consisted of whole blood.

CDR3 in DNA: TGCAGTGCTTCTCTCAGGGAGCGAGGCACAGATACGCAGTATTTT. This sequence encodes CSASLRERGTDTQYF. The chain couples TRBV20-1 to TRBJ2-3; either TRBD1 or TRBD2 may fit D (5 bases each). The germline CDR1 and CDR2 sequences are DFQATT and SNEGSKA (reference sequence). This CDR3 spans 15 amino acids. V was pared by 5 bases and J by 1 base, with 16 bases between.